This T cell receptor beta chain was captured in a study of blood T cell repertoires in COVID-19. Overall study context: From the United States, Italy and Spain came samples of acute and convalescent COVID-19. Sample material is recorded as cDNA or gDNA derived from T cells, B-cell-depleted T cells, or PBMCs.

V was pared by 0 bases and J by 2 bases, with 9 bases between. Germline V gene sequence: CDR1 SGDLS, CDR2 YYNGEE. The CDR3 spans 15 residues. In the authors' workflow: Researchers report that nucleated cell counts were estimated from reference gene primer amplification. TCRdb keeps only in-frame clones here, not all; method: immunoSEQ multiplex PCR. V and J calls and clone size are copied from that table; D and trimming were computed from the DNA. Of roughly 230,000 clones in the sample, 65% to 85% are singletons; the top ten hold 5.5%. The chain joins TRBV9 to TRBJ2-1; D gene ambiguous. Input material: peripheral blood. The TCR was taken from a human donor in a cohort sampled during active COVID-19. This CDR3 is CASSVAGFPYNEQFF. DNA for the CDR3: TGTGCCAGCAGCGTAGCGGGTTTCCCCTACAATGAGCAGTTCTTC. Full variable domain (missing parts from reference TRBV9 and TRBJ2-1): DSGVTQTPKHLITATGQRVTLRCSPRSGDLSVYWYQQSLDQGLQFLIQYYNGEERAKGNILERFSAQQFPDLHSELNLSSLELGDSALYFCASSVAGFPYNEQFFGPGTRLTVL.